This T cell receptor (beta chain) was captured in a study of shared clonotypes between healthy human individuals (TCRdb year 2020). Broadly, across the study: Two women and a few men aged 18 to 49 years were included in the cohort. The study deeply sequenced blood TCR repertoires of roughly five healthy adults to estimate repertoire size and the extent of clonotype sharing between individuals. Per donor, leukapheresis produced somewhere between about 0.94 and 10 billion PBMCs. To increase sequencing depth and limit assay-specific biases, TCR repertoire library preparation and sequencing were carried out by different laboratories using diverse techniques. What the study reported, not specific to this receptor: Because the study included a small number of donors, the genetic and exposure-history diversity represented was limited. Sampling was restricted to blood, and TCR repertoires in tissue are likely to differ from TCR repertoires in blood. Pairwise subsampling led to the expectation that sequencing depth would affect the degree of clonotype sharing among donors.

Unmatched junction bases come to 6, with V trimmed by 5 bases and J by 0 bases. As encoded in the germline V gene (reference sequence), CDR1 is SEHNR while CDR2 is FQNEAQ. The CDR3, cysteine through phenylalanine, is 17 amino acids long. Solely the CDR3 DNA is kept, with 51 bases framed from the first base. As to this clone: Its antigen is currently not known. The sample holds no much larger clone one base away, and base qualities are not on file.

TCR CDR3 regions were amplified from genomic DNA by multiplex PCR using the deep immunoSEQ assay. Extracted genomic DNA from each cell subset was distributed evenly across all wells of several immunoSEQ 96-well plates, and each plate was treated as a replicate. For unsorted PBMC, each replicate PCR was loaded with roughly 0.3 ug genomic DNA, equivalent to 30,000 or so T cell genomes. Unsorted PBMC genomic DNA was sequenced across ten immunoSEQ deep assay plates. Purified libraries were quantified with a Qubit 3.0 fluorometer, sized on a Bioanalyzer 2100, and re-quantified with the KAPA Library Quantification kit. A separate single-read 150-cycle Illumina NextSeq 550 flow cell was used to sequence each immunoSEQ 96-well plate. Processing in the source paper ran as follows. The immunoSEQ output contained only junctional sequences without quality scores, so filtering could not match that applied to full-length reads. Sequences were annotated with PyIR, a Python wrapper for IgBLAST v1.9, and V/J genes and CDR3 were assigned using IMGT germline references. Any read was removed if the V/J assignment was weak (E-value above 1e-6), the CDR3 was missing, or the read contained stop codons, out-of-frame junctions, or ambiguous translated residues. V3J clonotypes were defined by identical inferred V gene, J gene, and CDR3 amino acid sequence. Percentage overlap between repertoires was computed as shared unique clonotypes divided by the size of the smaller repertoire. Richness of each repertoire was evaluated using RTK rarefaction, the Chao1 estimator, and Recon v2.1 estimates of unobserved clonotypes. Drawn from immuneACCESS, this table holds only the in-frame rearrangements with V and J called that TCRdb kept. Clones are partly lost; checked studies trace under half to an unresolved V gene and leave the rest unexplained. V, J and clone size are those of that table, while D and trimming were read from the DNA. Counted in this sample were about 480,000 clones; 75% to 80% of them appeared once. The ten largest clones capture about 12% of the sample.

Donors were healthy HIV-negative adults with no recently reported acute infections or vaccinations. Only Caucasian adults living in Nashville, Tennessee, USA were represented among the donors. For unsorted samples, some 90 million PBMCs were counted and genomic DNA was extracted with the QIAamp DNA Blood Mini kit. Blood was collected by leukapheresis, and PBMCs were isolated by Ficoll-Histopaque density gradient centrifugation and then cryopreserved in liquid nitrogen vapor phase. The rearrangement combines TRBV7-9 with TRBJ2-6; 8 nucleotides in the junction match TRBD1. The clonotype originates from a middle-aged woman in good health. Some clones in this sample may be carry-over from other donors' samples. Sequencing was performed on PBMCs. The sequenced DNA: TGTGCCAGCAGCCCCTGGACAGGGAACTCTGGGGCCAACGTCCTGACTTTC. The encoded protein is CASSPWTGNSGANVLTF.